This note documents a single TCR beta chain sequence. This clone's antigen is unknown. No base qualities exist here, and no much larger clone lies one base off it. Other DNA sequences of this sample code for an identical CDR3. The donors were healthy, HIV-negative adults who had no recently reported acute infections or vaccinations. All donors were Caucasian adults living in Nashville, Tennessee, USA. CD4+ T cells were enriched through magnetic negative selection, after which naive cells were positively selected on CD45RA and the remaining negative fraction served as the memory subset. Blood was collected by leukapheresis, and PBMCs were isolated by Ficoll-Histopaque density gradient centrifugation and then cryopreserved in liquid nitrogen vapor phase. Purity and quantity of every magnetically sorted T cell population were checked by analytical flow cytometry. Genomic DNA was isolated from every sorted fraction and measured by UV absorbance on a Nanodrop 2000c.

Using the deep immunoSEQ assay, multiplex PCR amplified TCR CDR3 regions from genomic DNA. Extracted genomic DNA from each cell subset was spread evenly across all wells of several immunoSEQ 96-well plates, with each plate serving as a replicate. Each replicate PCR for sorted subsets received 150 to 250 ng genomic DNA, equal to roughly 33,000 T cell genomes. The purified libraries were quantified using a Qubit 3.0 fluorometer, sized with a Bioanalyzer 2100, and then quantified again using the KAPA Library Quantification kit. Every immunoSEQ 96-well plate was sequenced on a dedicated single-read 150-cycle Illumina NextSeq 550 flow cell. Per the source publication's procedure: Because the immunoSEQ output included only junctional sequences and no quality scores, the filtering could not be the same as the filtering used for full-length reads. To assign V/J genes and CDR3, sequences were annotated using PyIR, a Python wrapper for IgBLAST v1.9, with IMGT germline references. Any read was removed if the V/J assignment was weak (E-value above 1e-6), the CDR3 was missing, or the read contained stop codons, out-of-frame junctions, or ambiguous translated residues. V3J clonotypes were defined as sequences sharing an identical inferred V gene, J gene, and CDR3 amino acid sequence. Percentage overlap between repertoires was computed as shared unique clonotypes divided by the size of the smaller repertoire. RTK rarefaction, the Chao1 estimator, and Recon v2.1 estimates of unobserved clonotypes were used to assess repertoire richness. For all TCRbeta clonotypes obtained by the gDNA method from four donors, generation probabilities were computed with OLGA. This is the immuneACCESS table as TCRdb keeps it, with only in-frame sequences that have V and J called. A part of the clones is gone; compared with another copy, unresolved V genes explain less than half, and the rest is unexplained. From that table come the V and J calls and clone size; the DNA was used to work out D and trimming. Counted in this sample were approximately 2,300,000 clones; just under 95% of them appeared once. Around 0.38% of the sample comes from the top ten.

These data originate in a study of shared clonotypes between healthy human individuals (TCRdb year 2020). Regarding the research as a whole: Three men and a couple of women, aged 18 to 49 years, made up the cohort. For each donor, CD4 naive and CD4 memory were each given three plates, CD8 naive was given two plates, and CD8 memory was given one plate. To estimate repertoire size and how much clonotypes are shared between individuals, the study performed deep sequencing of blood TCR repertoires from a few healthy adults. Different laboratories and diverse techniques were used to prepare libraries and sequence TCR repertoires, to increase sequencing depth and limit assay-specific biases. Per donor, leukapheresis produced somewhere between about 0.94 and 10 billion PBMCs.

Points the paper makes about the study in general: The genetic and exposure-history diversity represented was limited by the small number of donors. Incomplete sequencing was indicated by rarefaction of sorted-subset datasets, despite the large sequencing depth. Naive subsets generally had larger estimated clonotype richness than memory subsets. Pairwise subsampling led to the expectation that sequencing depth would affect the degree of clonotype sharing among donors. Across a few donors, approximately 5% of naive CD4, roughly 3.3% of naive CD8, under 2.5% of memory CD4, and under 0.45% of memory CD8 clonotypes were shared. Sampling was limited to blood, and TCR repertoires in tissue likely differ from TCR repertoires in blood. Compared with non-shared clonotypes, clonotypes shared by all four sorted-subset donors had higher generation probabilities.

The CDR3 starts with the cysteine, ends with the phenylalanine, and has 13 residues. The CDR3 DNA has 39 bases and is translated from base 1. Germline trimming amounts to 5 bases on V and 5 bases on J, with 5 as the count of junction bases outside the gene matches. The germline V gene sets CDR1 to MDHEN and CDR2 to SYDVKM. The sequence was collected from a man between 18 and 35 years old in good health. Some clones in this sample may be carry-over from other donors' samples. The rearranged chain carries TRBV28 and TRBJ1-2; 7 central bases correspond to TRBD1. The sequenced material came from naive CD4+ T cells from PBMCs. The sample's cell subset or site, from its label and the paper: CD45RA+ positively selected. The nucleotides read TGTGCCAGCAGTCAGACAGGGCCTTATGGCTACACCTTC. Translated, it gives CASSQTGPYGYTF.